This TCR beta chain comes out of a study of control samples from healthy donors and cancer patients (TCRdb year 2020). Libraries were built with the immunoSEQ multiplex PCR assay. TCRdb carries this immuneACCESS record with in-frame sequences only. Its versions omit some clonotypes, under half of them owing to an unresolved V gene in the studies checked, with the rest unexplained. Within this sample are around 140,000 clones, with roughly nine tenths of them counted one time only. Clones ranked in the top ten supply over 6% of the sample. Looking up the germline V gene (reference sequence) yields CDR1 GTSNPN and CDR2 SVGIG. V is cut by 4 bases and J by 8 bases, and the space between the germline ends is 17 bases. The cysteine opens and the phenylalanine closes a CDR3 of 13 amino acids. CDR3 DNA only is kept here, 39 bases in frame from base 1. In regard to this clone: Its binding antigen is unknown. Base qualities are not at hand, and no much larger clone is one base apart.

Sequenced: blood. This clonotype originated in a man between 18 and 35 years old in good health. The rearrangement joined TRBV30 to TRBJ1-2; no D gene call is confident. The DNA sequence is TGTGCCTGGATCGAATTCGGGAGTGGGGGCTACACCTTC. It is translated as CAWIEFGSGGYTF.